These 23 T cell receptor beta chains originate from one sample sequenced in a study of T-cell reconstitution after alpha-beta-depleted transplantation in children. A TCRbeta library incorporating unique molecular identifiers was prepared. TCRdb reprocessed the PCR reads with MiXCR, giving one entry per CDR3 protein. The profile shows about 580,000 distinct CDR3 sequences, 23% of them singletons. The starting material was PBMCs, mostly from graft donor cells, obtained 360 days after TCRalphabeta/CD19-depleted stem cell transplant. The receptors originated from a boy younger than two who had a stem cell transplant for acute myeloid leukemia, so the T cells may come from the graft donor.

This clonotype was seen only once. The rearrangement uses TRBV11-2 and TRBJ1-1; the D gene is possibly TRBD1 (6 bases). CDR1 and CDR2 (germline): SGHAT, FQNNGV. The CDR3 runs 12 residues. Trimming removed 5 bases from V and 10 bases from J, with 14 bases in between. CDR3 loop: CASSLARGVAFF. The CDR3 coding sequence is TGTGCCAGCAGCCTAGCCAGGGGTGTAGCTTTCTTT.

Only a few counts were recorded for this clonotype. The genes are TRBV5-1 and TRBJ2-1; 9 nucleotides line up with TRBD2. This CDR3 region has 17 residues. V was clipped by 2 bases and J by 0 bases; unmatched bases: 6. The germline V gene encodes CDR1 SGHRS and CDR2 YFSETQ. The chain's CDR3 is CASSFRGRESSYNEQFF. CDR3 nucleotides: TGCGCCAGCAGCTTCCGCGGGAGGGAGAGCTCCTACAATGAGCAGTTCTTC.

In nucleotides, the CDR3 is TGCAGCGTTGTAGGGACAGGGTGGGCTGAAGCTTTCTTT. It is translated as CSVVGTGWAEAFF. The chain employs TRBV29-1 and TRBJ1-1; 9 nucleotides line up with TRBD1. The V and J ends lost 4 bases and 6 bases, in that order; junction bases with no gene match: 6. Germline lookup yields CDR1 SQVTM and CDR2 ANQGSEA. The CDR3 sequence is 13 residues long.

The chain recombines TRBV12-3 or TRBV12-4 with TRBJ2-5; TRBD2 might be the D (6 bases). The CDR3 is made up of 13 amino acids. V was trimmed by 3 bases and J by 5 bases, leaving 10 bases between them. CDR3 nucleotide sequence: TGTGCCAGCAGTTTCGGGGGATACGAGACCCAGTACTTC. It codes for CASSFGGYETQYF.

About this clonotype itself: Possible read error: a much larger clone is one base away. This CDR3 is CASSLNRATDTQYF. The CDR3 coding sequence is TGTGCCAGCAGTTTAAACAGGGCCACAGATACGCAGTATTTT. The chain carries TRBV28 and TRBJ2-3; D may be TRBD1 (6 bases). The V and J ends lost 2 bases and 2 bases respectively, with 8 bases between them. CDR3 length: 14 residues. Germline V gene lookup returns CDR1 MDHEN and CDR2 SYDVKM.

The rearrangement joins TRBV5-1 to TRBJ2-1, with a tentative D call TRBD1 (5 bases). CDR3 length equals 15 residues. Germline CDR1 and CDR2: SGHRS and YFSETQ. V was trimmed by 0 bases and J by 8 bases, leaving 15 bases between them. The CDR3 DNA follows: TGCGCCAGCAGCTTGGTCGGCAGGGAACTTGATGAGCAGTTCTTC. Its protein is CASSLVGRELDEQFF.

The chain has TRBV5-1 and TRBJ1-4, with TRBD1 as a possible D gene (5 bases). The CDR3 loop spans 16 amino acids. Germline assignment: CDR1 SGHRS and CDR2 YFSETQ. V was pared by 2 bases and J by 8 bases, with 19 bases between. CDR3 region: CASSFNGAAAEEKLFF. The CDR3 nucleotides are TGCGCCAGCAGCTTTAACGGGGCCGCCGCGGAGGAAAAACTGTTTTTT.

The chain is built from TRBV7-9 and TRBJ2-5; perhaps TRBD2 as D (5 bases). From germline, CDR1 is SEHNR and CDR2 FQNEAQ (reference sequence). This CDR3 is 13 amino acids long. V lost 4 bases to trimming and J lost 5 bases, with 11 bases between them. The chain's CDR3 is CASSSPGSETQYF. The CDR3 DNA is TGTGCCAGCAGCTCTCCGGGGTCTGAGACCCAGTACTTC. The whole variable domain, remainder taken from reference TRBV7-9 and TRBJ2-5, is DTGVSQNPRHKITKRGQNVTFRCDPISEHNRLYWYRQTLGQGPEFLTYFQNEAQLEKSRLLSDRFSAERPKGSFSTLEIQRTEQGDSAMYLCASSSPGSETQYFGPGTRLLVL.

This clonotype has at least ten counts. The CDR3 DNA reads as TGTGCCAGCCAAGGGAGGGGCCGAGATATGAACACCGGGGAGCTGTTTTTT. It codes for CASQGRGRDMNTGELFF. The genes are TRBV19 and TRBJ2-2, with 7 bases fitting TRBD2. V was pared by 9 bases and J by 1 base, with 14 bases of the junction left unmatched. The germline gives CDR1 LNHDA, CDR2 SQIVND (reference sequence). The CDR3 totals 17 residues.

There are a few counts of this clonotype. The chain employs TRBV13 and TRBJ2-1; no clear D. This CDR3 has 14 amino acids. Trimming removed 1 base from V and 5 bases from J, with 9 bases in between. Per the germline V gene, CDR1 is PRHDT and CDR2 is FYEKMQ (reference sequence). The CDR3 sequence is CASSLVWQDNEQFF. The CDR3 coding sequence is TGTGCCAGCAGCTTAGTTTGGCAGGACAATGAGCAGTTCTTC.

The chain couples TRBV11-2 to TRBJ1-1; the D gene is possibly TRBD1 (5 bases). Trimming took 2 bases from V and 8 from J, leaving 27 bases between them. This CDR3 has 18 residues. Per germline, CDR1 SGHAT and CDR2 FQNNGV. CDR3 coding DNA: TGTGCCAGCAGCTTACGTCTTGACCGCAGTACCTCGGGGCCGGAAGCTTTCTTT. This sequence encodes CASSLRLDRSTSGPEAFF.

Only a few counts were recorded for this clonotype. Written as DNA, the CDR3 is TGCAGTGCTATTTTGGACGGGGGACAAGAGACCCAGTACTTC. This gives the protein CSAILDGGQETQYF. This chain connects TRBV20-1 to TRBJ2-5; D perhaps matches TRBD2 (6 bases). Germline CDR1 reads DFQATT; CDR2 reads SNEGSKA (reference sequence). The CDR3 has 14 residues. V was cut by 4 bases and J by 2 bases, with 14 bases left in between.

In this sample, this clonotype turned up a few times. The chain combines TRBV15 with TRBJ2-2; the match to TRBD2 covers 12 bases. The CDR3 contains 16 residues. Germline loops: CDR1 LNHNV, CDR2 YYDKDF (reference sequence). Trimming removed 7 bases from V and 5 bases from J; junction bases left unmatched: 8. CDR3 sequence reads: CATTQPGLAGTGELFF. Here the CDR3 DNA reads TGTGCCACCACCCAGCCCGGACTAGCGGGGACCGGGGAGCTGTTTTTT.

This clonotype was seen ten or more times. The chain is built from TRBV12-3 or TRBV12-4 and TRBJ2-7, with D possibly TRBD2 on 6 matching bases. The CDR3 has 16 amino acids. V lost 3 bases to trimming and J lost 3 bases, with 18 bases between them. CDR3 bases: TGTGCCAGCAGTTTTAGGGCGAGGACGGGGGACTACGAGCAGTACTTC. As protein: CASSFRARTGDYEQYF.

Many counts were recorded for this clonotype. This chain joins TRBV5-1 and TRBJ1-1, with 7 bases aligning to TRBD1. CDR3 length: 15 amino acids. Germline CDR1 and CDR2: SGHRS and YFSETQ. Losses at the gene ends were 3 bases for V and 3 bases for J; bases not matched to a gene: 8. The CDR3 DNA sequence: TGCGCCAGCAGCTCATCACCAGACAGGGACACTGAAGCTTTCTTT. It encodes CASSSSPDRDTEAFF.

Regarding this clonotype: The junction differs from germline at one of its ends, possibly a read error. This sequence joins TRBV12-3 or TRBV12-4 and TRBJ2-7; 7 nucleotides match TRBD1. CDR3 length: 12 amino acids. DNA for the CDR3: TGTGCCAGCAGTTGGCAGGGGGTCGAGCAGTGCTTC. Translation: CASSWQGVEQCF.

The V and J genes are TRBV19 and TRBJ2-3; a weak D match, TRBD1 (6 bases). CDR1 and CDR2 (germline): LNHDA, SQIVND (reference sequence). The length of the CDR3 is 15 residues. V was cut by 9 bases and J by 6 bases, with 22 bases left in between. CDR3 nucleotide sequence: TGTGCCAGCACTACAGGGACGTCGGGGCGGGATACGCAGTATTTT. Its protein product is CASTTGTSGRDTQYF.

This clonotype was found a few times. The chain couples TRBV4-3 to TRBJ2-2; TRBD1 or TRBD2 may be the D gene (6 bases each). The V and J ends lost 0 bases and 5 bases respectively, with 16 bases between them. CDR3 length equals 17 residues. CDR1 and CDR2 from the germline V gene are LGHNA and YSLEER. The CDR3 DNA follows: TGCGCCAGCAGCCAAGATTTGGGGGGCGGTGGGACCGGGGAGCTGTTTTTT. It yields the protein CASSQDLGGGGTGELFF.

This clonotype has only a few counts. The chain has TRBV20-1 and TRBJ2-3; 7 bases are shared with TRBD1. V was pared by 6 bases and J by 1 base, with 10 bases of the junction left unmatched. The CDR3 totals 15 residues. CDR1 is DFQATT and CDR2 is SNEGSKA in the germline V gene (reference sequence). The DNA of the CDR3 is TGCAGTGCCCTGAAAGACAGGGTAGGCACAGATACGCAGTATTTT. Residues: CSALKDRVGTDTQYF.

This clonotype was recorded a few times. CDR3 sequence (DNA): TGCAGTGCTACTGTCCCGGGACAGGGTTCCTACGAGCAGTACTTC. Residues: CSATVPGQGSYEQYF. The chain recombines TRBV20-1 with TRBJ2-7; 9 bases map to TRBD1. J gave up 1 base and V 4 bases, and 8 bases lay outside the gene matches. The CDR3 is 15 residues long. The germline gives CDR1 DFQATT, CDR2 SNEGSKA (reference sequence).

In its sample, this clonotype was seen a few times. The chain is built from TRBV20-1 and TRBJ2-7; D not certain. This CDR3 comprises 14 residues. Per germline, CDR1 DFQATT and CDR2 SNEGSKA (reference sequence). The V gene lost 0 bases and the J gene lost 2 bases, with 11 bases spanning the gap. The CDR3 here is CSARDPSKTYEQYF. For the CDR3, the DNA is TGCAGTGCTAGAGATCCCTCTAAGACCTACGAGCAGTACTTC.

This clonotype appeared a few times. The chain combines TRBV5-5 with TRBJ2-3; 9 bases match TRBD2. Germline V CDR1 and CDR2: SGHKS, YYEKEE (reference sequence). CDR3 size: 18 residues. Unmatched junction bases numbered 12, after V lost 0 bases and J lost 4 bases. The DNA of the CDR3 is TGTGCCAGCAGCTTGGGACTACCTGGTAGCGGGGGTGCAGATACGCAGTATTTT. Translating gives CASSLGLPGSGGADTQYF.

In its sample, this clonotype was seen many times. The chain couples TRBV29-1 to TRBJ1-2; weak D call: TRBD1 (5 bases). V was pared by 6 bases and J by 4 bases, with 18 bases between. The germline V gene encodes CDR1 SQVTM and CDR2 ANQGSEA. The CDR3 extends over 14 amino acids. CDR3 nucleotides: TGCAGCGTCCATATTGGGACGGGGACCTATGGCTACACCTTC. This codes for CSVHIGTGTYGYTF. The full variable domain, completed using reference TRBV29-1 and TRBJ1-2, is SAVISQKPSRDICQRGTSLTIQCQVDSQVTMMFWYRQQPGQSLTLIATANQGSEATYESGFVIDKFPISRPNLTFSTLTVSNMSPEDSSIYLCSVHIGTGTYGYTFGSGTRLTVV.